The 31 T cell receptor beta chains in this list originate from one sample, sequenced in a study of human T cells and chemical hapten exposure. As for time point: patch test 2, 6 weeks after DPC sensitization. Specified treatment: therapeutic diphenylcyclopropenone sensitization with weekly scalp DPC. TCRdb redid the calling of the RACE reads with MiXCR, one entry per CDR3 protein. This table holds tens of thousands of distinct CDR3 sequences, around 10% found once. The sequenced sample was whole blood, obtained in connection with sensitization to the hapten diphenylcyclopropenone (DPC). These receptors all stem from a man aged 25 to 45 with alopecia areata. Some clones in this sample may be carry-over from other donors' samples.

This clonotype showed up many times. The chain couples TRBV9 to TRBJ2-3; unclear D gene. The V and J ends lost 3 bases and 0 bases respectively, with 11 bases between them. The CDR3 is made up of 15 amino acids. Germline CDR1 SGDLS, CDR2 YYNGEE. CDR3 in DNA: TGTGCCAGCAGCGCCGGCGGATCTAGCACAGATACGCAGTATTTT. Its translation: CASSAGGSSTDTQYF.

DNA of the CDR3: TGTGCCAGCAGAATAAATACAGGGGTGGAAAAACTGTTTTTT. Amino acid sequence: CASRINTGVEKLFF. The chain uses TRBV12-3 or TRBV12-4 and TRBJ1-4, with 7 bases fitting TRBD1. After removal of 6 bases from V and 8 bases from J, the junction contained 9 bases not matched to a gene. The CDR3 has 14 amino acids.

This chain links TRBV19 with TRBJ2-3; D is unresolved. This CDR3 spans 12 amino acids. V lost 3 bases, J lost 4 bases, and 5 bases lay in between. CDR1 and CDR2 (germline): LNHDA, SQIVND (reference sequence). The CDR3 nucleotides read TGTGCCAGTAGTATTTCCCCAGATACGCAGTATTTT. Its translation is CASSISPDTQYF.

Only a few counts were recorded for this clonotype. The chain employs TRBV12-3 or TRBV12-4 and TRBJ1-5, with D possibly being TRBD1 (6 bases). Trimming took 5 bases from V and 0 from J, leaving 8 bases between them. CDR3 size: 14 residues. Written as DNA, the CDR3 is TGTGCCAGCAGTGGACAGTATAGCAATCAGCCCCAGCATTTT. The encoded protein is CASSGQYSNQPQHF.

In DNA, the CDR3 is TGTGCCTGGAGTCAGGGTGGCTACACCTTC. As protein: CAWSQGGYTF. This chain uses TRBV30 with TRBJ1-2, with a possible D match to TRBD1 (5 bases). From germline, CDR1 is GTSNPN and CDR2 SVGIG (reference sequence). The ends were cut back, 2 bases at V and 7 bases at J, with 5 bases in the middle. CDR3 length: 10 residues.

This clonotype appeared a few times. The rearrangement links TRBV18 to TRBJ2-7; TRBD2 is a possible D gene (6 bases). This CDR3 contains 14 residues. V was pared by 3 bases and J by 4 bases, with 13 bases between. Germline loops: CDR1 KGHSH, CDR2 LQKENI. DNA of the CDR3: TGTGCCAGCTCACCCCGGTCAGGGACTTACGAGCAGTACTTC. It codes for CASSPRSGTYEQYF.

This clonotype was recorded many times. CDR3 sequence: CASSLGNEQFF. Written as DNA, the CDR3 is TGTGCCAGCAGCTTGGGGAATGAGCAGTTCTTC. V gene TRBV7-8 combines with J gene TRBJ2-1; D not resolved. The germline V and J ends were trimmed by 3 bases and 7 bases, with 4 bases remaining between them. This CDR3 is 11 amino acids long. The germline CDR1 and CDR2 sequences are SGHVS and FQNEAQ.

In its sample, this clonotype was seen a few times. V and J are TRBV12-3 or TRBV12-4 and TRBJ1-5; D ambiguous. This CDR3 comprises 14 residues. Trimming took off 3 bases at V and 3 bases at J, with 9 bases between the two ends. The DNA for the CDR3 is TGTGCCAGCAGTTTCGACGCCAACAATCAGCCCCAGCATTTT. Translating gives CASSFDANNQPQHF.

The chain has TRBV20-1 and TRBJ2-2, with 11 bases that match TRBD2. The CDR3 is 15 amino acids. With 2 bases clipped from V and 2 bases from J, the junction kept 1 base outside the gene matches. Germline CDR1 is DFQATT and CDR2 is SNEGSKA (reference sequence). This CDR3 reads CSARLAGGNTGELFF. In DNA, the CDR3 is TGCAGTGCTAGACTAGCGGGGGGCAACACCGGGGAGCTGTTTTTT.

CDR3 residues: CASSSQQGVGGKLFF. The CDR3 bases are TGTGCCAGCAGCTCCCAACAGGGGGTAGGAGGAAAACTGTTTTTT. The chain employs TRBV9 and TRBJ1-4, with 8 bases aligning to TRBD1. The CDR3 is 15 amino acids. In germline, CDR1 is SGDLS, CDR2 YYNGEE. The J segment lost 10 bases and the V segment lost 4 bases, leaving 12 bases of the junction unmatched. The complete variable domain, with remaining parts taken from reference TRBV9 and TRBJ1-4, reads DSGVTQTPKHLITATGQRVTLRCSPRSGDLSVYWYQQSLDQGLQFLIQYYNGEERAKGNILERFSAQQFPDLHSELNLSSLELGDSALYFCASSSQQGVGGKLFFGSGTQLSVL.

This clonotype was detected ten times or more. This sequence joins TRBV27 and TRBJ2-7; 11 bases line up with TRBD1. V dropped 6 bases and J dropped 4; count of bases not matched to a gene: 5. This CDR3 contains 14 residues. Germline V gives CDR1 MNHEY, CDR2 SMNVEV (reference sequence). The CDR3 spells CASSFGTGGYEQYF. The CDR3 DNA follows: TGTGCCAGCAGCTTTGGGACAGGGGGGTACGAGCAGTACTTC.

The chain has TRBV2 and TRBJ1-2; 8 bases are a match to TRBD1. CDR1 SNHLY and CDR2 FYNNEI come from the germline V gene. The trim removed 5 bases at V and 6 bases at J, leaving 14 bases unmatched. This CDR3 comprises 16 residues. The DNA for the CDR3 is TGTGCCAGCAGTCAGGACAGGGAAGGCTTGGGGGATGGCTACACCTTC. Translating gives CASSQDREGLGDGYTF.

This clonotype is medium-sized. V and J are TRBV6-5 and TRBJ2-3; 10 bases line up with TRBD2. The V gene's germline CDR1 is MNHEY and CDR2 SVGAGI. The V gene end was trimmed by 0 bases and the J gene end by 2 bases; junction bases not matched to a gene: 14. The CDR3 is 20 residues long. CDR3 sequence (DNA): TGTGCCAGCAGTTACTCGATCGGGGTGAAGAGCGGGAGGGACACAGATACGCAGTATTTT. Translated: CASSYSIGVKSGRDTDTQYF.

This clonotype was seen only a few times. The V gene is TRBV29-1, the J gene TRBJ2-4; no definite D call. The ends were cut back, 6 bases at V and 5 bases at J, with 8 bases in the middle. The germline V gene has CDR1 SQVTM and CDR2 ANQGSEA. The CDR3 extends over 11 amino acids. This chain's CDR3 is CSVRFENIQYF. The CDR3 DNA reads TGCAGCGTGCGTTTCGAAAACATTCAGTACTTC.

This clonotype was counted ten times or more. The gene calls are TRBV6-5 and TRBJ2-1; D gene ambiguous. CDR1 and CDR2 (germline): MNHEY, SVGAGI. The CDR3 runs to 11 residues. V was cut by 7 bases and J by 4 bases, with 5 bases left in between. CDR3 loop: CASTKYNEQFF. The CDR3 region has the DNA TGTGCCAGCACCAAATACAATGAGCAGTTCTTC.

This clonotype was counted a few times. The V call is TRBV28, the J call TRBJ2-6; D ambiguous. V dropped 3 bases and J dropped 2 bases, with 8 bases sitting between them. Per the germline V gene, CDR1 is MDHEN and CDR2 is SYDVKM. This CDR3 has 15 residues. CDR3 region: CASSFYVAGANVLTF. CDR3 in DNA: TGTGCCAGCAGTTTCTACGTCGCTGGGGCCAACGTCCTGACTTTC.

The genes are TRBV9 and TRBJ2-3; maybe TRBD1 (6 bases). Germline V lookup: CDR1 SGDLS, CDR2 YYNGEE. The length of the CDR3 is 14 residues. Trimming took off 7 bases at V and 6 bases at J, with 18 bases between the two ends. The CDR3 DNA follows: TGTGCCAGCCAGGGGAACTTAGCTACCGATACGCAGTATTTT. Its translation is CASQGNLATDTQYF.

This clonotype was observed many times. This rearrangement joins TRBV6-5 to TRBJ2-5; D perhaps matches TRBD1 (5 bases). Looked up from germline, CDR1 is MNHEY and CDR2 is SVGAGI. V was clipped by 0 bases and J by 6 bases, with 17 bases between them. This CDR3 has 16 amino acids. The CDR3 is CASSYSESSGLKTQYF. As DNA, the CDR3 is TGTGCCAGCAGTTACTCTGAGTCCTCAGGGTTGAAGACCCAGTACTTC.

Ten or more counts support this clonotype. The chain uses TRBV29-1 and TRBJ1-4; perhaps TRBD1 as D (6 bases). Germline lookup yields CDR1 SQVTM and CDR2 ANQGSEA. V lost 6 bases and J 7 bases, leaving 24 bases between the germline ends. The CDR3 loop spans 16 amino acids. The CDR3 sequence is CSVNNPEQGLGEKLFF. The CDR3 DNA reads TGCAGCGTAAACAACCCGGAACAGGGATTAGGTGAAAAACTGTTTTTT.

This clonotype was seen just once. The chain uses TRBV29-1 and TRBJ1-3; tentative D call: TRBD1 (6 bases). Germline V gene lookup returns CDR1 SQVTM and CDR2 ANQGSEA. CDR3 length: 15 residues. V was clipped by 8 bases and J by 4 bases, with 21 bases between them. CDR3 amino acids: CSIVTGQLYGNTIYF. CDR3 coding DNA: TGCAGCATCGTTACCGGACAGTTGTACGGAAACACCATATATTTT.

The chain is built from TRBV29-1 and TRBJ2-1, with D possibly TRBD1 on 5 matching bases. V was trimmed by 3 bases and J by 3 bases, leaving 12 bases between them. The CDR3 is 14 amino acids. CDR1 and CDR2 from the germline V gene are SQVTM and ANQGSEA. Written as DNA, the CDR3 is TGCAGCGTTGACACCGCCAGGGTCTACAATGAGCAGTTCTTC. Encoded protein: CSVDTARVYNEQFF.

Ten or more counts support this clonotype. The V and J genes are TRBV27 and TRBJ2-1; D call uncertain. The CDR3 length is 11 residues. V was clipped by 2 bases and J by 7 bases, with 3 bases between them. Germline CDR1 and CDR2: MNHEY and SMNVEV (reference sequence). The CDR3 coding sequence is TGTGCCAGCAGTTTACTTAATGAGCAGTTCTTC. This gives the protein CASSLLNEQFF.

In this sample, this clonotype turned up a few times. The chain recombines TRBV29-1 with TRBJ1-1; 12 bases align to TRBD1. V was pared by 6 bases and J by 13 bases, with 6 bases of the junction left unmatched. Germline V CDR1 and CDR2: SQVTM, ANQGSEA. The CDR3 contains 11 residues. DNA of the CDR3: TGCAGCGTAGGGACAGGGGGCGGAGGTTTCTTT. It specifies CSVGTGGGGFF.

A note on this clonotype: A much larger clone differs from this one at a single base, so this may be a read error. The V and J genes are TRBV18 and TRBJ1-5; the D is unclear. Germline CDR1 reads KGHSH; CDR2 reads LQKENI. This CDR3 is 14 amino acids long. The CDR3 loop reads CASSLGSKNRPQHF. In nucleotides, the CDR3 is TGTGCCAGCTCGTTGGGATCAAAGAATCGGCCCCAGCATTTT.

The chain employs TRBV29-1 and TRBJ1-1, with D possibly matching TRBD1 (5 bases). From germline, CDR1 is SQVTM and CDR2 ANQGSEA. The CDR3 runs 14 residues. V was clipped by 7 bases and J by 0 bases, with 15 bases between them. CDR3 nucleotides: TGCAGCGCTACCGGGACCGAAATGAACACTGAAGCTTTCTTT. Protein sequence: CSATGTEMNTEAFF. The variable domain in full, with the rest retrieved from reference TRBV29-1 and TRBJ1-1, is SAVISQKPSRDICQRGTSLTIQCQVDSQVTMMFWYRQQPGQSLTLIATANQGSEATYESGFVIDKFPISRPNLTFSTLTVSNMSPEDSSIYLCSATGTEMNTEAFFGQGTRLTVV.

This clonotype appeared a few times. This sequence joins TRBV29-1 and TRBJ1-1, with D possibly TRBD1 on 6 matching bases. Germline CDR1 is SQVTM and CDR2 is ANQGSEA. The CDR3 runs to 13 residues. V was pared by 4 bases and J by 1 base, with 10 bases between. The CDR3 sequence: CSVVRGGNTEAFF. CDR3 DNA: TGCAGCGTTGTCAGGGGTGGGAACACTGAAGCTTTCTTT.

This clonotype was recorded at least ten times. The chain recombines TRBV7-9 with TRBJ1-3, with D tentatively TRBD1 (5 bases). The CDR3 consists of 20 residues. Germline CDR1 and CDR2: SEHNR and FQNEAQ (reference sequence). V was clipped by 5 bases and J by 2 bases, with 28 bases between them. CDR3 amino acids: CASSRTVAWDAKSPGNTIYF. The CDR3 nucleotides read TGTGCCAGCAGCCGAACAGTTGCCTGGGACGCCAAGTCGCCTGGAAACACCATATATTTT.

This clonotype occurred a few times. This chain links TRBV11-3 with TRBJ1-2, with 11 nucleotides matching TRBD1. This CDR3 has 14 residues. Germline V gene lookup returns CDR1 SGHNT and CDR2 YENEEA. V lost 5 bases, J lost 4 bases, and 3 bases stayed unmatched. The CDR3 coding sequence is TGTGCCAGCAGCCCCGGACAGGGGGCCTATGGCTACACCTTC. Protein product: CASSPGQGAYGYTF.

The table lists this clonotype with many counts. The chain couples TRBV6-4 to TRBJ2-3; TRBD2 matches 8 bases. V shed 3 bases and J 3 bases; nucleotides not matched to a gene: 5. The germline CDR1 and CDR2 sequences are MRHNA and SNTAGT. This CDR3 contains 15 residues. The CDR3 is CASSEAGRATDTQYF. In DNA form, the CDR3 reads TGTGCCAGCAGTGAGGCCGGGAGGGCTACAGATACGCAGTATTTT.

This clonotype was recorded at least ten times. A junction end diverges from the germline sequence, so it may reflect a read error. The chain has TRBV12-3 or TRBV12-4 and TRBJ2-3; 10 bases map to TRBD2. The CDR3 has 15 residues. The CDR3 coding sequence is TGTGCCAGCAGTCTAGCGGGAGAGCGCACAGATACGCAGTATTTT. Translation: CASSLAGERTDTQYF.

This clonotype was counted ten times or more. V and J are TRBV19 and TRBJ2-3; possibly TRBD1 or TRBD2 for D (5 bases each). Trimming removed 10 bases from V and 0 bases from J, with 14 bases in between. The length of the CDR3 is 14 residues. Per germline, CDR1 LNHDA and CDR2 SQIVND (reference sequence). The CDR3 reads CATSPGPSTDTQYF. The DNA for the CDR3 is TGTGCCACCTCCCCGGGACCCAGCACAGATACGCAGTATTTT.